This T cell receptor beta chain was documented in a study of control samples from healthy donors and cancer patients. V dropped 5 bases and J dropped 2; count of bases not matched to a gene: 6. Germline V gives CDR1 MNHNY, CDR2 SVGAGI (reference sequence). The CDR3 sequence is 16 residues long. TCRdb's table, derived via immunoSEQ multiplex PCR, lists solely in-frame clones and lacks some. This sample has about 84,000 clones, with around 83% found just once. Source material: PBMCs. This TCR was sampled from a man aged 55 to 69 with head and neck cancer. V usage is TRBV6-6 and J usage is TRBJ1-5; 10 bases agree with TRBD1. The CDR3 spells CASSLRQGAGNQPQHF. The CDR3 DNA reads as TGTGCCAGCAGTCTAAGACAGGGGGCTGGCAATCAGCCCCAGCATTTT.